This is a list of T cell receptor beta chains from one sample in a study of control samples from healthy donors and cancer patients. Assay: immunoSEQ multiplex PCR; the TCRdb copy retains only in-frame clones and omits some. Among about 140,000 clones listed, about nine tenths were seen once. Sequencing was done on a sample of blood. The receptors were gathered from a young woman in good health. Each CDR3 is given with its conserved first and last residue. The order of the fields is CDR3 length, D gene, J gene, V gene, clone size, CDR3 DNA, CDR3 protein. The D gene is left open where the match is weak. Where a row states a size, it is once, few, many or the class of an expanded clone; other rows omit it.

CDR3 length: 10; D gene: .; J gene: TRBJ2-7; V gene: TRBV2; clone size: .; CDR3 DNA: TGTGCCAGCATTCTATACGAGCAGTACTTC; CDR3 protein: CASILYEQYF
CDR3 length: 15; D gene: .; J gene: TRBJ2-1; V gene: TRBV19; clone size: .; CDR3 DNA: TGTGCCAGTAGTGTCGTCTCCGGCTCCTACAATGAGCAGTTCTTC; CDR3 protein: CASSVVSGSYNEQFF
CDR3 length: 14; D gene: .; J gene: TRBJ2-1; V gene: TRBV5-1; clone size: .; CDR3 DNA: TGCGCCAGCAGCTTGCCCCAAGACTACAATGAGCAGTTCTTC; CDR3 protein: CASSLPQDYNEQFF
CDR3 length: 12; D gene: .; J gene: TRBJ1-2; V gene: TRBV30; clone size: few; CDR3 DNA: TGTGCCTGGAGTAGGGAGATCTATGGCTACACCTTC; CDR3 protein: CAWSREIYGYTF
CDR3 length: 15; D gene: TRBD2; J gene: TRBJ2-3; V gene: TRBV10-1; clone size: .; CDR3 DNA: TGCGCCAGAAGTTTTATAGCGGGATTCACAGATACGCAGTATTTT; CDR3 protein: CARSFIAGFTDTQYF
CDR3 length: 14; D gene: .; J gene: TRBJ1-2; V gene: TRBV25-1; clone size: .; CDR3 DNA: TGTGCCAGCAGTGAATCGAGCTCTGACTATGGCTACACCTTC; CDR3 protein: CASSESSSDYGYTF
CDR3 length: 13; D gene: .; J gene: TRBJ2-3; V gene: TRBV7-8; clone size: .; CDR3 DNA: TGTGCCAGCAGCTTAGGCCTAGAAGATACGCAGTATTTT; CDR3 protein: CASSLGLEDTQYF
CDR3 length: 16; D gene: .; J gene: TRBJ2-6; V gene: TRBV30; clone size: .; CDR3 DNA: TGTGCCTGGAGTGTTCAGGGAGCCTCTGGGGCCAACGTCCTGACTTTC; CDR3 protein: CAWSVQGASGANVLTF
CDR3 length: 16; D gene: TRBD1; J gene: TRBJ2-7; V gene: TRBV27; clone size: .; CDR3 DNA: TGTGCCAGCAGTCCCCCCCCGGGACAGTTTTCCTACGAGCAGTACTTC; CDR3 protein: CASSPPPGQFSYEQYF
CDR3 length: 12; D gene: .; J gene: TRBJ1-4; V gene: TRBV19; clone size: .; CDR3 DNA: TGTGCCAGTGCCTGGGAGAATGAAAAACTGTTTTTT; CDR3 protein: CASAWENEKLFF
CDR3 length: 14; D gene: .; J gene: TRBJ2-2; V gene: TRBV6-5; clone size: .; CDR3 DNA: TGTGCCAGCAGTACTCGGGACGGTAGAGGGGAGCTGTTTTTT; CDR3 protein: CASSTRDGRGELFF
CDR3 length: 16; D gene: TRBD2; J gene: TRBJ2-1; V gene: TRBV11-2; clone size: .; CDR3 DNA: TGTGCCAGCAGCTCCACCCCCACAGGTAGCGGGCGAAAGCAGTTCTTC; CDR3 protein: CASSSTPTGSGRKQFF
CDR3 length: 19; D gene: .; J gene: TRBJ1-3; V gene: TRBV15; clone size: .; CDR3 DNA: TGTGCCACCAGCAAGAGGGACGGGGGCGTAAATTATCTTGGAAACACCATATATTTT; CDR3 protein: CATSKRDGGVNYLGNTIYF
CDR3 length: 15; D gene: TRBD1; J gene: TRBJ1-1; V gene: TRBV13; clone size: .; CDR3 DNA: TGTGCCAGCAGACGCCAGGGGGCAGGGGACACTGAAGCTTTCTTT; CDR3 protein: CASRRQGAGDTEAFF
CDR3 length: 15; D gene: .; J gene: TRBJ2-1; V gene: TRBV6-1; clone size: .; CDR3 DNA: TGTGCCAGCAGTGAACCGTCTCCCTCCTACAATGAGCAGTTCTTC; CDR3 protein: CASSEPSPSYNEQFF
CDR3 length: 16; D gene: TRBD1; J gene: TRBJ1-2; V gene: TRBV18; clone size: .; CDR3 DNA: TGTGCCAGCTCACCTCGGGACAGCCCCTTCGGCTATGGCTACACCTTC; CDR3 protein: CASSPRDSPFGYGYTF
CDR3 length: 14; D gene: TRBD1; J gene: TRBJ1-4; V gene: TRBV6-5; clone size: .; CDR3 DNA: TGTGCCAGCAGTATCGACAGGGTACATGAAAAACTGTTTTTT; CDR3 protein: CASSIDRVHEKLFF
CDR3 length: 16; D gene: .; J gene: TRBJ2-1; V gene: TRBV10-3; clone size: .; CDR3 DNA: TGTGCCACCGGCAGGGGATCCTCTACGGTCTACAATGAGCAGTTCTTC; CDR3 protein: CATGRGSSTVYNEQFF
CDR3 length: 13; D gene: .; J gene: TRBJ1-4; V gene: TRBV19; clone size: once; CDR3 DNA: TGTGCCAGTAGTACGGACAGAAATGAAAAACTGTTTTTT; CDR3 protein: CASSTDRNEKLFF
CDR3 length: 14; D gene: .; J gene: TRBJ2-5; V gene: TRBV11-1; clone size: .; CDR3 DNA: TGTGCCAGCAGCCACTTGGGGGGCCAAGAGACCCAGTACTTC; CDR3 protein: CASSHLGGQETQYF
CDR3 length: 19; D gene: TRBD2; J gene: TRBJ2-3; V gene: TRBV7-3; clone size: .; CDR3 DNA: TGTGCCAGCAGCTCTGATCCCCCACTAGCGGGAGGGCAGACAGATACGCAGTATTTT; CDR3 protein: CASSSDPPLAGGQTDTQYF
CDR3 length: 15; D gene: .; J gene: TRBJ2-2; V gene: TRBV19; clone size: .; CDR3 DNA: TGTGCCAGTACCGTACCCGGCAGGGAAACCGGGGAGCTGTTTTTT; CDR3 protein: CASTVPGRETGELFF
CDR3 length: 14; D gene: .; J gene: TRBJ1-2; V gene: TRBV12-5; clone size: .; CDR3 DNA: TGTGCTAGTGGTCCCGTTGCGGGGAACTATGGCTACACCTTC; CDR3 protein: CASGPVAGNYGYTF
CDR3 length: 14; D gene: .; J gene: TRBJ2-2; V gene: TRBV29-1; clone size: .; CDR3 DNA: TGCAGCGGGGAGACAGACCTGAGCACCGGGGAGCTGTTTTTT; CDR3 protein: CSGETDLSTGELFF
CDR3 length: 15; D gene: .; J gene: TRBJ2-1; V gene: TRBV7-8; clone size: .; CDR3 DNA: TGTGCCAGCAGCTTAGCGGGACCCAGTTGGAATGAGCAGTTCTTC; CDR3 protein: CASSLAGPSWNEQFF
CDR3 length: 14; D gene: .; J gene: TRBJ2-3; V gene: TRBV11-2; clone size: .; CDR3 DNA: TGTGCCAGCAGTCCGACGGGAGACACAGATACGCAGTATTTT; CDR3 protein: CASSPTGDTDTQYF
CDR3 length: 12; D gene: .; J gene: TRBJ1-1; V gene: TRBV11-3; clone size: .; CDR3 DNA: TGTGCCAGCAGTTCGGAAAACACTGAAGCTTTCTTT; CDR3 protein: CASSSENTEAFF
CDR3 length: 18; D gene: .; J gene: TRBJ1-5; V gene: TRBV11-2; clone size: once; CDR3 DNA: TGTGCCAGCAGCACGAGAGGGGGAGCAGGCAGCACGAATCAGCCCCAGCATTTT; CDR3 protein: CASSTRGGAGSTNQPQHF
CDR3 length: 18; D gene: .; J gene: TRBJ1-5; V gene: TRBV1; clone size: .; CDR3 DNA: TGCACCAGCAGCCAAGCGAGAGGAGGGACCAAGCTAGATCAGCCCCAGCATTTT; CDR3 protein: CTSSQARGGTKLDQPQHF
CDR3 length: 14; D gene: TRBD1; J gene: TRBJ1-3; V gene: TRBV28; clone size: .; CDR3 DNA: TGTGCCAGCAGCTGGGACAGGGCTGGAAACACCATATATTTT; CDR3 protein: CASSWDRAGNTIYF
CDR3 length: 16; D gene: .; J gene: TRBJ2-1; V gene: TRBV7-9; clone size: .; CDR3 DNA: TGTGCCAGCAGGAATATCGGGGGTCATTCCTACAATGAGCAGTTCTTC; CDR3 protein: CASRNIGGHSYNEQFF
CDR3 length: 13; D gene: TRBD2; J gene: TRBJ2-1; V gene: TRBV30; clone size: .; CDR3 DNA: TGTGCCTGGAGTAGCGGGAAGGGGAATGAGCAGTTCTTC; CDR3 protein: CAWSSGKGNEQFF
CDR3 length: 18; D gene: TRBD2; J gene: TRBJ2-1; V gene: TRBV11-2; clone size: .; CDR3 DNA: TGTGCCAGCAGCTTAGGTTGGGCTAGCGGGAGTCGGCACAATGAGCAGTTCTTC; CDR3 protein: CASSLGWASGSRHNEQFF
CDR3 length: 15; D gene: .; J gene: TRBJ2-5; V gene: TRBV15; clone size: .; CDR3 DNA: TGTGCCACCAGCAGACCCAGAAGCTCCCAAGAGACCCAGTACTTC; CDR3 protein: CATSRPRSSQETQYF
CDR3 length: 15; D gene: .; J gene: TRBJ1-4; V gene: TRBV7-3; clone size: .; CDR3 DNA: TGTGCCAGCAGCTTAACTCCGGCAACTAATGAAAAACTGTTTTTT; CDR3 protein: CASSLTPATNEKLFF
CDR3 length: 15; D gene: TRBD2; J gene: TRBJ2-3; V gene: TRBV6-2/TRBV6-3; clone size: .; CDR3 DNA: TGTGCCAGCAGTTACCCCCTAGCGGGAACAGATACGCAGTATTTT; CDR3 protein: CASSYPLAGTDTQYF
CDR3 length: 14; D gene: .; J gene: TRBJ1-2; V gene: TRBV5-1; clone size: once; CDR3 DNA: TGCGCCAGCAGCCAACAGGAGGTTCGCTATGGCTACACCTTC; CDR3 protein: CASSQQEVRYGYTF
CDR3 length: 15; D gene: .; J gene: TRBJ2-7; V gene: TRBV12-5; clone size: .; CDR3 DNA: TGTGCTAGTGGTTTGCACCCCCGGCAGACCTACGAGCAGTACTTC; CDR3 protein: CASGLHPRQTYEQYF